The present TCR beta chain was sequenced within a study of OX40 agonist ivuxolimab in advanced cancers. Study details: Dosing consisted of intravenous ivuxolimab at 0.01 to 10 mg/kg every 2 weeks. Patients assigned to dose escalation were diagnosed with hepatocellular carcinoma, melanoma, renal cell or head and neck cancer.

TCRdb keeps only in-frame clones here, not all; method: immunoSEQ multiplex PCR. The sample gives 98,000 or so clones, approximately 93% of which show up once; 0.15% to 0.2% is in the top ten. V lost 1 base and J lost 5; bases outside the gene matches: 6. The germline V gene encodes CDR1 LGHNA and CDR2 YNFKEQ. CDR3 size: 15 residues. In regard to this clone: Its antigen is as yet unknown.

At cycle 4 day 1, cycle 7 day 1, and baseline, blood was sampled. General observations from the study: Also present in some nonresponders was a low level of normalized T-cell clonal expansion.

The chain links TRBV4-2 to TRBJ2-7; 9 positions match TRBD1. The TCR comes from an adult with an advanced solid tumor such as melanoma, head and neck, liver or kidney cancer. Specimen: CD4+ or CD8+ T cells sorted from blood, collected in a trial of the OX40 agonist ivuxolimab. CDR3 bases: TGTGCCAGCAGCCAAGGAGGGACAGGGAGGGACGAGCAGTACTTC. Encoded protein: CASSQGGTGRDEQYF.